Sequencing of this T cell receptor beta chain was carried out in a study of glioma-infiltrating T cells. Study-level findings and limits: Only very few CDR3 sequences appeared in both tissue and blood. Above-expected tissue-blood divergence occurred in all gliomas, most in low-grade ones.

Germline CDR1 reads SGHVS; CDR2 reads FNYEAQ. There are 12 residues in the CDR3. This clonotype was picked up many times. Its specificity is unknown. Mismatch with germline at one junction end may stem from a read error. Amplification of TCR alpha and beta CDR3 regions from RNA used iRepertoire nested multiplex PCR. Input was 100-400 ng of tissue mRNA or PBMC total RNA. In TCRdb, the multiplex PCR reads were re-called with MiXCR into one record per CDR3 protein. Of about 93,000 distinct CDR3 sequences listed, 35% to 50% are singletons. The receptor's source is a human donor with low-grade glioma or glioblastoma, undergoing nonglioma brain surgery, or in good health (not recorded which). What was sequenced was glioma tissue, nonneoplastic brain tissue, or PBMCs (not recorded which). This chain connects TRBV7-6 to TRBJ1-3, with a possible D match to TRBD1 (5 bases). Here the CDR3 DNA reads TGTGCCAGCAGCTTAGCTGGGGCTATTCTGGATTTT. It codes for CASSLAGAILDF.